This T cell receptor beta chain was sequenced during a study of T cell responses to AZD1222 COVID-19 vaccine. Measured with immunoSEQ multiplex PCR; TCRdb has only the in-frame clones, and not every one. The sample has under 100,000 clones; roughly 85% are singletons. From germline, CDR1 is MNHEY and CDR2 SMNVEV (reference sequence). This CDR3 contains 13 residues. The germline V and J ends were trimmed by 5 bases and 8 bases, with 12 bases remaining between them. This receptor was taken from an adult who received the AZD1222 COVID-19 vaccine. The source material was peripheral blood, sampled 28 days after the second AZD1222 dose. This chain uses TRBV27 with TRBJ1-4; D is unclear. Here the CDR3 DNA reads TGTGCCAGCAGTACCGCGGGGTGGGAAAAACTGTTTTTT. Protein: CASSTAGWEKLFF.